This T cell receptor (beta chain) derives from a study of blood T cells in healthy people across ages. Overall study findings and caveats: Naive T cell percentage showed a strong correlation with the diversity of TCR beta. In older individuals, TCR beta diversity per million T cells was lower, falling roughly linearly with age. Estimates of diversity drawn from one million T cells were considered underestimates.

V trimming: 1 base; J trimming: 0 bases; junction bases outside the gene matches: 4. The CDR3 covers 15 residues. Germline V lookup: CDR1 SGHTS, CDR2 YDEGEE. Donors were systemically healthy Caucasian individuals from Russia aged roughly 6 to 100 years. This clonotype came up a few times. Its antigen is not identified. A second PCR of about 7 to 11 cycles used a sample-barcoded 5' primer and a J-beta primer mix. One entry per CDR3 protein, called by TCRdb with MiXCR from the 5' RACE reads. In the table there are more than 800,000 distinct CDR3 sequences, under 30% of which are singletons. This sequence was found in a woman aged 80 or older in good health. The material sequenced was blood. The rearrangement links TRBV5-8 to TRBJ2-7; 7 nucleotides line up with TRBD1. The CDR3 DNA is TGTGCCAGCAGCTTGAAGGGACAGAACTCCTACGAGCAGTACTTC. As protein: CASSLKGQNSYEQYF.